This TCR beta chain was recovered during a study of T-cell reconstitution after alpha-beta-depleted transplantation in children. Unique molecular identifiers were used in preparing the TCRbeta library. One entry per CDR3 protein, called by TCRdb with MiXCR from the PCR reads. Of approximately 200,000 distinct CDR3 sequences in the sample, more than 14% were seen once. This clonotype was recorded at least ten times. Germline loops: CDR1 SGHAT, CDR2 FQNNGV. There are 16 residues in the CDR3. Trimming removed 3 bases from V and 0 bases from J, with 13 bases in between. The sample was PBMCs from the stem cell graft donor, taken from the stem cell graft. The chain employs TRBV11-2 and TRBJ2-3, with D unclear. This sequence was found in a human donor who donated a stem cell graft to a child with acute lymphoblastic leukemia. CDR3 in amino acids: CASSFGGGSSTDTQYF. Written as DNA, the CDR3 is TGTGCCAGCAGCTTCGGTGGCGGATCTAGCACAGATACGCAGTATTTT.